Listed here are 20 T cell receptor beta chains from one sample, sequenced in a study of blood T cell repertoires in COVID-19. The protocol was immunoSEQ multiplex PCR, while the TCRdb copy is restricted to in-frame clones and leaves out a portion. The repertoire has about 300,000 clones, 75% to 90% of them found once; the top ten carry just under 6.5%. The sequenced sample consisted of peripheral blood. The receptors stem from a woman aged 45-60 years with COVID-19, enrolled during active disease.

The rearrangement joins TRBV4-3 to TRBJ2-5, with no clear D. Germline CDR1 and CDR2: LGHNA and YSLEER. The length of the CDR3 is 15 residues. V lost 0 bases, J lost 5 bases, and 13 bases lay in between. CDR3 in amino acids: CASSQDWSRSETQYF. The CDR3 DNA follows: TGCGCCAGCAGCCAAGATTGGTCTAGAAGTGAGACCCAGTACTTC.

The genes are TRBV6-5 and TRBJ1-5, with D perhaps TRBD1 (5 bases). Germline-derived CDR1 and CDR2 are MNHEY and SVGAGI. V lost 6 bases, J lost 6 bases, and 12 bases lay in between. The CDR3 is 13 residues long. The CDR3 spells CASSRELGQPQHF. The CDR3 DNA reads as TGTGCCAGCAGCAGGGAACTCGGTCAGCCCCAGCATTTT.

V gene TRBV27 combines with J gene TRBJ2-3; a possible D gene is TRBD2 (5 bases). The length of the CDR3 is 15 residues. V was shortened by 3 bases and J by 0 bases, with 10 bases between the two germline ends. The germline gives CDR1 MNHEY, CDR2 SMNVEV (reference sequence). The CDR3 region has the DNA TGTGCCAGCAGTTTCGAAGGGAGAAGCACAGATACGCAGTATTTT. This sequence encodes CASSFEGRSTDTQYF.

This clone has just one count. V usage is TRBV7-6 and J usage is TRBJ2-5, with TRBD1 identical over 10 bases. The CDR3 spans 15 residues. V trimming: 4 bases; J trimming: 5 bases; junction bases outside the gene matches: 7. Germline loops: CDR1 SGHVS, CDR2 FNYEAQ. The DNA for the CDR3 is TGTGCCAGCAGCTCTACCCCGGACAGGGGGGAGACCCAGTACTTC. Translated: CASSSTPDRGETQYF. The complete variable domain, with remaining parts taken from reference TRBV7-6 and TRBJ2-5, reads GAGVSQSPRYKVTKRGQDVALRCDPISGHVSLYWYRQALGQGPEFLTYFNYEAQQDKSGLPNDRFSAERPEGSISTLTIQRTEQRDSAMYRCASSSTPDRGETQYFGPGTRLLVL.

This chain connects TRBV6-5 to TRBJ2-1, with 10 bases aligning to TRBD2. Looked up from germline, CDR1 is MNHEY and CDR2 is SVGAGI. With 7 bases clipped from V and 5 bases from J, the junction kept 5 bases outside the gene matches. CDR3 length: 14 residues. CDR3 region: CASITSGTHNEQFF. CDR3 coding DNA: TGTGCCAGCATTACTAGCGGGACTCACAATGAGCAGTTCTTC.

The V gene is TRBV7-6, the J gene TRBJ2-3; 10 bases line up with TRBD2. The V gene's germline CDR1 is SGHVS and CDR2 FNYEAQ. CDR3 length equals 17 residues. Trimming cost V 5 bases and J 4 bases; bases outside gene matches: 12. The CDR3, as DNA: TGTGCCAGCAGCCAACTTGTGATAGCGGGAGGTTCAGATACGCAGTATTTT. Its translation is CASSQLVIAGGSDTQYF.

This chain connects TRBV6-5 to TRBJ2-7; 8 bases map to TRBD1. This CDR3 contains 14 residues. Trimming took 3 bases from V and 3 from J; bases not matched to a gene: 4. Germline V gene lookup returns CDR1 MNHEY and CDR2 SVGAGI. This chain's CDR3 is CASSYGTGVYEQYF. As DNA, the CDR3 is TGTGCCAGCAGTTATGGGACAGGAGTCTACGAGCAGTACTTC.

V and J are TRBV11-3 and TRBJ2-7; D is undetermined. CDR1 and CDR2 (germline): SGHNT, YENEEA. CDR3 size: 15 residues. Between the trimmed V and J ends, which lost 7 bases and 7 bases, there was a span of 23 bases. CDR3: CASIHSSPWAGEQYF. The CDR3 region has the DNA TGTGCCAGCATCCATAGTTCCCCCTGGGCAGGAGAGCAGTACTTC.

For this clone: This same CDR3 is encoded by further DNA sequences in the sample. The J gene is TRBJ1-1, the V gene TRBV18; TRBD1 is a possible D gene (5 bases). V shed 3 bases and J shed 0 bases, with 8 bases lying between them. Germline V CDR1 and CDR2: KGHSH, LQKENI. The CDR3 totals 14 residues. DNA for the CDR3: TGTGCCAGCTCACCGACAGAAATGAACACTGAAGCTTTCTTT. As protein: CASSPTEMNTEAFF.

V is TRBV7-8 and J is TRBJ1-1, with D uncertain. Germline CDR1 reads SGHVS; CDR2 reads FQNEAQ. The ends were cut back, 5 bases at V and 1 base at J, with 11 bases in the middle. This CDR3 has 14 residues. The CDR3 protein is CASSPQERNTEAFF. DNA for the CDR3: TGTGCCAGCAGCCCTCAGGAAAGGAACACTGAAGCTTTCTTT.

The table lists this clone with a count of one. The chain employs TRBV2 and TRBJ1-6, with 7 bases lining up with TRBD1. The CDR3 sequence is 14 residues long. Per the germline V gene, CDR1 is SNHLY and CDR2 is FYNNEI. Trimming cost V 5 bases and J 7 bases; bases outside gene matches: 5. The CDR3 loop is CASSRGQLNSPLHF. The DNA of the CDR3 is TGTGCCAGCAGTCGGGGACAGTTAAATTCACCCCTCCACTTT.

This clone appeared once. The chain carries TRBV10-1 and TRBJ2-7; possible D gene TRBD1, 5 bases. Trimming took 6 bases from V and 2 from J, leaving 14 bases between them. The CDR3 sequence is 14 residues long. Germline CDR1 WNHNN, CDR2 SYGVQD (reference sequence). The CDR3 DNA follows: TGCGCCAGCAGCAGTTCTGGGGCCCCCTACGAGCAGTACTTC. It is translated as CASSSSGAPYEQYF.

This clone was seen a few times. The rearrangement links TRBV19 to TRBJ1-2, with D perhaps matching TRBD1 (5 bases). CDR3 size: 13 residues. Per the germline V gene, CDR1 is LNHDA and CDR2 is SQIVND (reference sequence). V was cut by 2 bases and J by 4 bases, with 8 bases left in between. This CDR3 is CASSITQGYGYTF. The CDR3 DNA reads TGTGCCAGTAGTATAACCCAGGGCTATGGCTACACCTTC.

This clone was counted between two and nine times. V and J are TRBV7-9 and TRBJ1-2, with TRBD1 matching over 10 bases. V lost 5 bases, J lost 6 bases, and 6 bases stayed unmatched. This CDR3 comprises 14 residues. From germline, CDR1 is SEHNR and CDR2 FQNEAQ (reference sequence). DNA for the CDR3: TGTGCCAGCAGCCCACCGGGACAGGGGAATGGCTACACCTTC. Its translation is CASSPPGQGNGYTF. The whole variable domain, filled in from reference TRBV7-9 and TRBJ1-2, reads DTGVSQNPRHKITKRGQNVTFRCDPISEHNRLYWYRQTLGQGPEFLTYFQNEAQLEKSRLLSDRFSAERPKGSFSTLEIQRTEQGDSAMYLCASSPPGQGNGYTFGSGTRLTVV.

The chain links TRBV10-3 to TRBJ2-6; 9 nucleotides match TRBD1. The CDR3 contains 20 residues. Looked up from germline, CDR1 is ENHRY and CDR2 is SYGVKD. After removal of 6 bases from V and 0 bases from J, the junction contained 15 bases not matched to a gene. The CDR3: CAIRTGTGTYRGSGANVLTF. The CDR3 DNA reads TGTGCCATCAGAACCGGGACAGGGACATATAGGGGCTCTGGGGCCAACGTCCTGACTTTC.

The V and J genes are TRBV20-1 and TRBJ1-1; D remains ambiguous. The V gene lost 3 bases and the J gene lost 2 bases, with 7 bases spanning the gap. The CDR3 covers 12 residues. Per the germline V gene, CDR1 is DFQATT and CDR2 is SNEGSKA (reference sequence). The CDR3 here is CSASPVNTEAFF. CDR3 sequence (DNA): TGCAGTGCTAGTCCGGTAAACACTGAAGCTTTCTTT.

The gene calls are TRBV25-1 and TRBJ2-1; perhaps TRBD1 as D (6 bases). Germline-derived CDR1 and CDR2 are MGHDK and SYGVNS. Trimming removed 6 bases at V and 0 bases at J, with 18 bases between. The CDR3 length is 17 residues. The CDR3 spells CASSPLGAAFSYNEQFF. The CDR3 DNA sequence: TGTGCCAGCAGCCCCTTGGGGGCGGCTTTCTCCTACAATGAGCAGTTCTTC.

CDR3 sequence: CASSRDSPMNTEAFF. Written as DNA, the CDR3 is TGTGCCAGCAGTCGGGACAGCCCGATGAACACTGAAGCTTTCTTT. The V call is TRBV6-6, the J call TRBJ1-1, with 7 bases matching TRBD1. This CDR3 has 15 amino acids. The J segment lost 0 bases and the V segment lost 5 bases, leaving 6 bases of the junction unmatched. In germline, CDR1 is MNHNY, CDR2 SVGAGI (reference sequence).

This chain uses TRBV4-1 with TRBJ1-3, with unresolved D. Trimming cost V 0 bases and J 0 bases, with 9 bases left between them. Germline V gene sequence: CDR1 MGHRA, CDR2 YSYEKL. The CDR3 extends over 16 amino acids. The CDR3 DNA follows: TGCGCCAGCAGCCAAGAGATGCTACTCTCTGGAAACACCATATATTTT. Translated: CASSQEMLLSGNTIYF.

The CDR3 loop is CASSSGTGGTSGNTIYF. The CDR3 DNA is TGCGCCAGCAGTTCCGGGACAGGGGGCACCTCTGGAAACACCATATATTTT. This chain links TRBV5-1 with TRBJ1-3, with 12 bases identical to TRBD1. The J segment lost 0 bases and the V segment lost 5 bases, leaving 6 bases of the junction unmatched. The germline V gene encodes CDR1 SGHRS and CDR2 YFSETQ. The CDR3 has 17 residues.